This passage covers 26 T cell receptor beta chains from one sample sequenced in a study of OX40 agonist ivuxolimab in advanced cancers. Only in-frame clones appear in the TCRdb table, and some are missing; sequencing was by immunoSEQ multiplex PCR. The sample comprises roughly 86,000 clones, 80% to 90% of which are singletons, and over 7% rests with the top ten. Here the sequenced sample was CD4+ or CD8+ T cells sorted from blood, taken in a trial of the OX40 agonist ivuxolimab. These receptors were obtained from an adult with an advanced solid tumor such as melanoma, head and neck, liver or kidney cancer.

This chain links TRBV11-2 with TRBJ2-7, with 11 bases fitting TRBD2. The CDR3 has 16 residues. Germline V gene sequence: CDR1 SGHAT, CDR2 FQNNGV. Trimming took 5 bases from V and 2 from J; bases not matched to a gene: 8. This CDR3 reads CASSETLAGATYEQYF. The CDR3 nucleotides are TGTGCCAGCAGCGAGACACTAGCGGGAGCCACCTACGAGCAGTACTTC.

CDR3 protein: CASWEGTGDYEQYF. The CDR3 nucleotides read TGTGCCAGCTGGGAGGGGACAGGAGACTACGAGCAGTACTTC. This chain uses TRBV6-1 with TRBJ2-7, with D maybe TRBD1 (8 bases). The CDR3 sequence is 14 residues long. Trimming left V 8 bases short and J 3 bases short, with 17 bases between. Germline V gene data show CDR1 as MNHNS and CDR2 as SASEGT.

The chain carries TRBV15 and TRBJ1-4, with 8 bases lining up with TRBD1. The CDR3 sequence is 17 residues long. CDR1 and CDR2 from the germline V gene are LNHNV and YYDKDF (reference sequence). Trimming cost V 2 bases and J 3 bases; bases outside gene matches: 8. CDR3 residues: CATSRPQGARANEKLFF. CDR3 bases: TGTGCCACCAGCAGACCTCAGGGGGCTAGGGCTAATGAAAAACTGTTTTTT.

The V gene is TRBV27, the J gene TRBJ2-3; 7 nucleotides agree with TRBD2. CDR3 size: 13 residues. The germline CDR1 and CDR2 sequences are MNHEY and SMNVEV (reference sequence). Trimming removed 6 bases from V and 3 bases from J; junction bases left unmatched: 3. As DNA, the CDR3 is TGTGCCAGCAGCCATAGCGGGACAGATACGCAGTATTTT. It is translated as CASSHSGTDTQYF.

This chain links TRBV5-1 with TRBJ2-5; possible D gene TRBD1, 5 bases. Germline V gene sequence: CDR1 SGHRS, CDR2 YFSETQ. The CDR3 length is 14 residues. Trimming took 7 bases from V and 2 from J, leaving 15 bases between them. As DNA, the CDR3 is TGCGCCAGCGCCCTACTACAGGCTCAAGAGACCCAGTACTTC. This sequence encodes CASALLQAQETQYF.

This sequence joins TRBV29-1 and TRBJ1-2, with 7 bases aligning to TRBD1. V shed 0 bases, J shed 2 bases, and the junction held 0 bases outside the gene matches. CDR1 is SQVTM and CDR2 is ANQGSEA in the germline V gene. CDR3 length equals 13 residues. The CDR3 sequence: CSVEEQGNYGYTF. The CDR3, as DNA: TGCAGCGTTGAAGAACAGGGGAACTATGGCTACACCTTC.

This clone was counted only a few times. The chain uses TRBV30 and TRBJ1-5; a weak D match, TRBD1 (5 bases). Germline CDR1 reads GTSNPN; CDR2 reads SVGIG (reference sequence). The CDR3 runs 14 residues. V was shortened by 0 bases and J by 5 bases, with 11 bases between the two germline ends. This chain's CDR3 is CAWSVGQGYQPQHF. The CDR3 DNA sequence: TGTGCCTGGAGTGTGGGGCAGGGCTATCAGCCCCAGCATTTT.

The V call is TRBV2, the J call TRBJ2-1; 10 positions agree with TRBD2. The CDR3 is made up of 17 amino acids. Germline V gene data show CDR1 as SNHLY and CDR2 as FYNNEI. J lost 5 bases, V lost 4 bases, and 11 bases had no gene match. Here the CDR3 reads CASSARTLAGANNEQFF. The CDR3 DNA is TGTGCCAGCAGTGCCCGGACTCTAGCGGGAGCAAACAATGAGCAGTTCTTC.

This clone appeared a single time. The chain employs TRBV7-3 and TRBJ2-1, with D perhaps matching TRBD2 (6 bases). The CDR3 runs to 16 residues. Germline V gives CDR1 SGHTA, CDR2 FQGTGA. Trimming cost V 5 bases and J 0 bases, with 14 bases left between them. The CDR3 DNA follows: TGTGCCAGCAGCCCCCTCGGAGGGCACTCCTACAATGAGCAGTTCTTC. It encodes CASSPLGGHSYNEQFF.

This chain uses TRBV19 with TRBJ2-3, with 7 bases identical to TRBD2. Looked up from germline, CDR1 is LNHDA and CDR2 is SQIVND (reference sequence). The junction had 10 bases not matched to a gene; V was cut back by 6 bases and J by 4 bases. The CDR3 extends over 15 amino acids. CDR3 sequence (DNA): TGTGCCAGTAGACTGCAGGCGGGGGTAGCAGATACGCAGTATTTT. Translation: CASRLQAGVADTQYF.

The V gene is TRBV18, the J gene TRBJ2-2; possible D gene TRBD2, 5 bases. V lost 1 base and J lost 0, with 9 bases in between. The CDR3 sequence is 16 residues long. CDR1 and CDR2 from the germline V gene are KGHSH and LQKENI. The CDR3 sequence: CASSPRLAANTGELFF. DNA of the CDR3: TGTGCCAGCTCACCACGGCTAGCTGCGAACACCGGGGAGCTGTTTTTT.

The chain carries TRBV27 and TRBJ2-5, with a weak D call TRBD1 (5 bases). There are 16 residues in the CDR3. Looked up from germline, CDR1 is MNHEY and CDR2 is SMNVEV (reference sequence). The ends were cut back, 3 bases at V and 0 bases at J, with 14 bases in the middle. CDR3 in amino acids: CASSLGQGWDQETQYF. In DNA, the CDR3 is TGTGCCAGCAGTTTGGGGCAGGGTTGGGACCAAGAGACCCAGTACTTC.

V is TRBV9 and J is TRBJ1-2, with 7 bases fitting TRBD1. This CDR3 region has 15 residues. The germline CDR1 and CDR2 sequences are SGDLS and YYNGEE. With V trimmed by 2 bases and J by 3 bases, 7 bases remained unmatched. The DNA for the CDR3 is TGTGCCAGCAGCGTGGGGACAGCCCAGCACTATGGCTACACCTTC. This gives the protein CASSVGTAQHYGYTF.

This clone occurred a few times. This chain connects TRBV9 to TRBJ2-1; D is perhaps TRBD2 (5 bases). Germline V lookup: CDR1 SGDLS, CDR2 YYNGEE. V lost 2 bases, J lost 1 base, and 10 bases lay in between. CDR3 length: 15 amino acids. The CDR3 loop reads CASSVKWESYNEQFF. The CDR3 bases are TGTGCCAGCAGCGTTAAGTGGGAGTCCTACAATGAGCAGTTCTTC.

The J gene is TRBJ2-3, the V gene TRBV13, with 11 positions matching TRBD2. With V trimmed by 5 bases and J by 1 base, 5 bases remained unmatched. The CDR3 extends over 16 amino acids. Germline V CDR1 and CDR2: PRHDT, FYEKMQ (reference sequence). The CDR3 DNA follows: TGTGCCAGCAGCCAACTAGCGGGAGCAGGCACAGATACGCAGTATTTT. Residues: CASSQLAGAGTDTQYF.

This rearrangement joins TRBV13 to TRBJ2-6; 8 positions match TRBD1. Germline CDR1 PRHDT, CDR2 FYEKMQ (reference sequence). The CDR3 consists of 18 residues. With V trimmed by 1 base and J by 1 base, 6 bases remained unmatched. CDR3 sequence reads: CASSLATGELSGANVLTF. CDR3 in DNA: TGTGCCAGCAGCTTAGCGACAGGGGAGCTATCTGGGGCCAACGTCCTGACTTTC.

The gene calls are TRBV7-8 and TRBJ1-4; no definite D call. This CDR3 is built from 13 residues. Germline assignment: CDR1 SGHVS and CDR2 FQNEAQ. V dropped 2 bases and J dropped 7 bases, with 8 bases sitting between them. The chain's CDR3 is CASSLRASEKLFF. Written as DNA, the CDR3 is TGTGCCAGCAGCTTAAGAGCTTCTGAAAAACTGTTTTTT.

The CDR3 sequence: CASSLGDSSYEQYF. CDR3 nucleotides: TGTGCCAGCAGCTTAGGAGACAGCTCCTACGAGCAGTACTTC. This chain connects TRBV7-9 to TRBJ2-7, with D possibly matching TRBD1 (5 bases). Trimming removed 1 base at V and 0 bases at J, with 7 bases between. The CDR3 totals 14 residues. Germline CDR1 reads SEHNR; CDR2 reads FQNEAQ (reference sequence).

The CDR3 loop is CASSVTHEQYF. CDR3 DNA: TGTGCCAGCAGTGTTACCCACGAGCAGTACTTC. The chain has TRBV2 and TRBJ2-7; D gene ambiguous. V was pared by 4 bases and J by 5 bases, with 6 bases between. Per germline, CDR1 SNHLY and CDR2 FYNNEI. The CDR3 has 11 residues.

The chain joins TRBV28 to TRBJ1-5; D is possibly TRBD1 (5 bases). CDR1 is MDHEN and CDR2 is SYDVKM in the germline V gene. CDR3 length equals 16 residues. The V end lost 2 bases, the J end lost 3 bases, and 14 bases lay between the germline ends. For the CDR3, the DNA is TGTGCCAGCAGTTTAGTCAGGGCAGCGGACAATCAGCCCCAGCATTTT. Translating gives CASSLVRAADNQPQHF. Full variable domain (missing parts from reference TRBV28 and TRBJ1-5): DVKVTQSSRYLVKRTGEKVFLECVQDMDHENMFWYRQDPGLGLRLIYFSYDVKMKEKGDIPEGYSVSREKKERFSLILESASTNQTSMYLCASSLVRAADNQPQHFGDGTRLSIL.

The CDR3 nucleotides are TGTGCCAGCAGCGCAAGCGAACCCAATGAGCAGTTCTTC. It encodes CASSASEPNEQFF. This chain connects TRBV6-6 to TRBJ2-1; D gene unclear. The CDR3 contains 13 residues. Germline V gene sequence: CDR1 MNHNY, CDR2 SVGAGI (reference sequence). V was trimmed by 6 bases and J by 6 bases, leaving 12 bases between them.

CDR3 residues: CASRSRGQGAFGYTF. As DNA, the CDR3 is TGTGCCAGTAGGTCGCGGGGACAGGGGGCTTTTGGCTACACCTTC. This chain connects TRBV19 to TRBJ1-2, with 12 bases that match TRBD1. Germline CDR1 reads LNHDA; CDR2 reads SQIVND (reference sequence). With V trimmed by 6 bases and J by 7 bases, 9 bases remained unmatched. The CDR3 is 15 residues long.

The chain carries TRBV7-2 and TRBJ1-5; unclear D gene. V lost 2 bases and J lost 0, with 11 bases in between. Germline CDR1 and CDR2: SGHTA and FQGNSA. This CDR3 has 16 amino acids. CDR3 region: CASSLLRRTSNQPQHF. The CDR3 region has the DNA TGTGCCAGCAGCTTATTAAGGCGAACTAGCAATCAGCCCCAGCATTTT.

The gene calls are TRBV27 and TRBJ1-5; D is ambiguous. CDR3 length: 13 residues. CDR1 and CDR2 (germline): MNHEY, SMNVEV (reference sequence). V lost 2 bases and J 5 bases, leaving 7 bases between the germline ends. As DNA, the CDR3 is TGTGCCAGCAGTTTAGTGGGATATCAGCCCCAGCATTTT. It yields the protein CASSLVGYQPQHF.

The chain links TRBV4-2 to TRBJ1-2; 8 nucleotides agree with TRBD1. The J segment lost 6 bases and the V segment lost 3 bases, leaving 6 bases of the junction unmatched. This CDR3 region has 14 residues. Germline CDR1 is LGHNA and CDR2 is YNFKEQ. As DNA, the CDR3 is TGTGCCAGCAGCCACCAGGGGGCTGGGAATGGCTACACCTTC. This codes for CASSHQGAGNGYTF.

On this clone itself: This same CDR3 is encoded by further DNA sequences in the sample. The rearrangement joins TRBV18 to TRBJ2-7; 9 bases align to TRBD1. Germline V gene sequence: CDR1 KGHSH, CDR2 LQKENI. The CDR3 is 15 amino acids. V was clipped by 3 bases and J by 2 bases; unmatched bases: 5. The CDR3 reads CASSPPGQGAYEQYF. CDR3 nucleotide sequence: TGTGCCAGCTCACCCCCGGGACAGGGTGCCTACGAGCAGTACTTC.